The rows below give T cell receptor beta chains drawn from one sample of a study of cytomegalovirus exposure and HLA in healthy donors. Produced via immunoSEQ multiplex PCR; TCRdb's table is partial and in-frame only. In the table there are under 130,000 clones, approximately 72% of which are singletons. Specimen: PBMCs. These TCRs come from a man aged 25-45 years in good health and CMV-seronegative. Both conserved end residues are part of each CDR3. The order of the fields is clone size, J gene, D gene, CDR3 length, V gene, CDR3 protein, CDR3 DNA. A D gene is named only where the DNA matches it firmly. Not every row has a clone size; where given, it reads once, few, many or a size class.

size: -; J: TRBJ1-4; D: TRBD1; length: 16; V: TRBV5-1; CDR3: CASSTTGGATNEKLFF; DNA: TGCGCCAGCAGCACCACAGGGGGCGCCACTAATGAAAAACTGTTTTTT
size: -; J: TRBJ2-1; D: TRBD1; length: 16; V: TRBV9; CDR3: CASSGRTGADYNEQFF; DNA: TGTGCCAGCAGCGGACGGACAGGGGCGGACTACAATGAGCAGTTCTTC
size: few; J: TRBJ2-1; D: -; length: 13; V: TRBV4-2; CDR3: CASSQTRGNEQFF; DNA: TGTGCCAGCAGCCAAACTCGTGGCAATGAGCAGTTCTTC
size: -; J: TRBJ1-1; D: -; length: 16; V: TRBV14; CDR3: CASSPYTTAGSSEAFF; DNA: TGTGCCAGCAGCCCGTACACGACAGCGGGATCCTCTGAAGCTTTCTTT
size: -; J: TRBJ2-1; D: -; length: 13; V: TRBV5-1; CDR3: CASSLLEGNEQFF; DNA: TGCGCCAGCAGCTTGCTAGAGGGAAATGAGCAGTTCTTC
size: -; J: TRBJ2-4; D: -; length: 15; V: TRBV19; CDR3: CASSTGAIAKNIQYF; DNA: TGTGCCAGTAGTACAGGGGCTATAGCCAAAAACATTCAGTACTTC
size: -; J: TRBJ2-5; D: TRBD2; length: 14; V: TRBV5-1; CDR3: CASSSGLAQETQYF; DNA: TGCGCCAGCAGCTCGGGACTAGCCCAAGAGACCCAGTACTTC
size: few; J: TRBJ2-1; D: -; length: 12; V: TRBV5-6; CDR3: CASSYATNEQFF; DNA: TGTGCCAGCAGCTATGCCACTAATGAGCAGTTCTTC
size: -; J: TRBJ2-5; D: TRBD1; length: 13; V: TRBV2; CDR3: CASRPTGTEPKYF; DNA: TGTGCCAGCAGGCCGACCGGGACAGAACCAAAGTACTTC
size: -; J: TRBJ2-2; D: TRBD1; length: 15; V: TRBV2; CDR3: CASSGDRLHTGELFF; DNA: TGTGCCAGCAGTGGGGACAGGCTACACACCGGGGAGCTGTTTTTT
size: -; J: TRBJ1-2; D: -; length: 13; V: TRBV10-3; CDR3: CAITLDKGYGYTF; DNA: TGTGCCATCACCCTGGACAAGGGCTATGGCTACACCTTC
size: -; J: TRBJ2-1; D: -; length: 15; V: TRBV30; CDR3: CAWTPLGSLYNEQFF; DNA: TGTGCCTGGACCCCCCTTGGGAGTCTCTACAATGAGCAGTTCTTC
size: -; J: TRBJ1-1; D: TRBD1; length: 14; V: TRBV5-5; CDR3: CASSVTGGSMEAFF; DNA: TGTGCCAGCAGCGTAACAGGGGGCTCGATGGAAGCTTTCTTT
size: -; J: TRBJ1-1; D: TRBD1; length: 13; V: TRBV29-1; CDR3: CSVARGRGTEAFF; DNA: TGCAGCGTAGCAAGGGGGCGCGGCACTGAAGCTTTCTTT
size: -; J: TRBJ2-5; D: TRBD2; length: 16; V: TRBV12-5; CDR3: CASGLGGLAGRETQYF; DNA: TGTGCTAGTGGTTTGGGGGGACTAGCGGGGAGAGAGACCCAGTACTTC
size: -; J: TRBJ2-7; D: TRBD1; length: 14; V: TRBV6-1; CDR3: CASSRDPTGGEQYF; DNA: TGTGCCAGCAGTAGAGATCCGACAGGGGGCGAGCAGTACTTC
size: -; J: TRBJ1-1; D: TRBD1; length: 12; V: TRBV29-1; CDR3: CSVDRTGAEAFF; DNA: TGCAGCGTTGATCGGACAGGAGCTGAAGCTTTCTTT
size: -; J: TRBJ1-1; D: -; length: 14; V: TRBV2; CDR3: CASSAGAGGTEAFF; DNA: TGTGCCAGCAGTGCCGGTGCGGGGGGCACTGAAGCTTTCTTT
size: -; J: TRBJ1-3; D: -; length: 15; V: TRBV9; CDR3: CASSVGGNSGNTIYF; DNA: TGTGCCAGCAGCGTGGGGGGGAACTCTGGAAACACCATATATTTT
size: -; J: TRBJ2-6; D: -; length: 15; V: TRBV28; CDR3: CASSPDSSGANVLTF; DNA: TGTGCCAGCAGCCCTGACAGCTCTGGGGCCAACGTCCTGACTTTC
size: -; J: TRBJ1-1; D: TRBD1; length: 15; V: TRBV5-1; CDR3: CASSLGRTGGTEAFF; DNA: TGCGCCAGCAGCTTGGGTCGGACAGGGGGCACTGAAGCTTTCTTT
size: -; J: TRBJ2-4; D: TRBD2; length: 15; V: TRBV6-5; CDR3: CASSTGGVAKNIQYF; DNA: TGTGCCAGCAGTACGGGGGGGGTAGCCAAAAACATTCAGTACTTC
size: -; J: TRBJ2-5; D: TRBD1; length: 16; V: TRBV9; CDR3: CASSPHGQGVQETQYF; DNA: TGTGCCAGCAGCCCCCATGGACAGGGCGTTCAAGAGACCCAGTACTTC
size: -; J: TRBJ1-1; D: -; length: 13; V: TRBV5-1; CDR3: CASSLENSLIAFF; DNA: TGCGCCAGCAGCTTGGAGAACAGTTTGATAGCTTTCTTT
size: -; J: TRBJ1-5; D: -; length: 16; V: TRBV5-1; CDR3: CASSLGGLEGNQPQHF; DNA: TGCGCCAGCAGCTTGGGCGGTCTGGAGGGCAATCAGCCCCAGCATTTT